Included here is one T cell receptor beta chain sequence, with context. Primers for the PCR totalled 60 Vbeta and 13 Jbeta. Clones were sequenced by immunoSEQ multiplex PCR, and TCRdb holds only the in-frame ones, with some missing. The data show about 140,000 clones, roughly 80% seen once. CDR3 length: 11 amino acids. Germline values: CDR1 SEHNR, CDR2 FQNEAQ (reference sequence). V lost 4 bases and J lost 4, with 5 bases in between. The sample originates from a study of cytomegalovirus exposure and HLA in healthy donors. V is TRBV7-9 and J is TRBJ2-7; no reliable D call. The sample comprised PBMCs. The origin of this receptor is a man aged 35 to 55 in good health and CMV-seronegative. CDR3 sequence (DNA): TGTGCCAGCAGCTCTCAGTACGAGCAGTACTTC. Protein sequence: CASSSQYEQYF.